This T cell receptor (beta chain) was observed in a study of blood T cell repertoires in COVID-19. About the research overall: There were acute and convalescent COVID-19 samples, and they came from the United States, Italy and Spain.

V gave up 4 bases and J gave up 6 bases, with 9 bases separating them. The CDR3 has 12 residues. Per the germline V gene, CDR1 is LNHDA and CDR2 is SQIVND (reference sequence). Grouping used clinical history reported by participants in a survey and questionnaire. Authors' processing steps: Amplification of reference gene primers was used by the study to estimate nucleated cell counts. Using immunoSEQ multiplex PCR, the repertoire was profiled, and TCRdb retains in-frame clones only, with some absent. Clonal size and the V and J genes are those of that table, whereas D and trimming came from the DNA. The data contain roughly 430,000 clones, roughly 86% of them seen just once; the ten biggest clones take up roughly 1.9%.

V usage is TRBV19 and J usage is TRBJ1-2; D is perhaps TRBD1 (6 bases). This receptor was identified in a middle-aged woman with acute COVID-19. The sequenced sample was PBMCs or T cells enriched from blood (not recorded which). In nucleotides, the CDR3 is TGTGCCAGTAGTAAACAGGGTAATGGCTACACCTTC. Its protein is CASSKQGNGYTF.